This is a list of T cell receptor beta chains from one sample in a study of CD8+ T cells in alopecia areata. Only in-frame clones appear in the TCRdb table, and some are missing; sequencing was by immunoSEQ multiplex PCR. This sample has under 300,000 clones, with approximately 61% found just once. This specimen was CD4+ T cells sorted from blood, taken at week 0. All receptors derive from a human donor with alopecia areata. Both conserved end residues are part of each CDR3. Fields, in order: CDR3 DNA, CDR3 protein, clone size, V gene, J gene, D gene. D genes are given only for firm matches. The size field is filled for only some rows; it gives once, few, many or a size class.

TGCGCCAGCAGCTTCGGAGAAACTGGGGCCAACGTCCTGACTTTC	CASSFGETGANVLTF	-	TRBV5-1	TRBJ2-6	-
TGCAGCGTTGAAGTGACGGGGGGGAAGGGAGAGACCCAGTACTTC	CSVEVTGGKGETQYF	-	TRBV29-1	TRBJ2-5	TRBD2
TGCAGCGTTGAAGATACCTCAGGGGGCCCTCGTGGGGCCAACGTCCTGACTTTC	CSVEDTSGGPRGANVLTF	-	TRBV29-1	TRBJ2-6	TRBD1
TGTGCCTGGAATTCAGGTATTTCCTACAATGAGCAGTTCTTC	CAWNSGISYNEQFF	-	TRBV30	TRBJ2-1	-
TGCGCCAGCACCCGGGACATATCCTACGAGCAGTACTTC	CASTRDISYEQYF	-	TRBV5-1	TRBJ2-7	-
TGTGCCAGCAGCCACGGACAGGAGCTTAACTATGGCTACACCTTC	CASSHGQELNYGYTF	-	TRBV5-5	TRBJ1-2	TRBD1
TGCAGCGTGGGGCTTTACAATGAGCAGTTCTTC	CSVGLYNEQFF	-	TRBV29-1	TRBJ2-1	-
TGCGCCAGCAGCTTGGCTCTCCAACCCCACAGTGAGCAGTTCTTC	CASSLALQPHSEQFF	few	TRBV5-1	TRBJ2-1	-
TGCGCCAGCAGCCCGGACAGGGCCATCAGGGCGCAGTATTTT	CASSPDRAIRAQYF	-	TRBV5-1	TRBJ2-3	TRBD1
TGCAGCGTTGAGAGGGGGCTCGGCACTGAAGCTTTCTTT	CSVERGLGTEAFF	few	TRBV29-1	TRBJ1-1	TRBD1
TGTGCCCATCGGGCCTTAAACACTGAAGCTTTCTTT	CAHRALNTEAFF	-	TRBV30	TRBJ1-1	-
TGTGCCAGTAGTAGAATTGGAGTTGCGACCCAGTACTTC	CASSRIGVATQYF	once	TRBV19	TRBJ2-5	-
TGTGCCAGCAGTCCGAGAGGGGCGGCCCATGAGCAGTTCTTC	CASSPRGAAHEQFF	once	TRBV25-1	TRBJ2-1	-
TGTGCCAGTAGGGGCACAGGGGGCACTAATTCACCCCTCCACTTT	CASRGTGGTNSPLHF	-	TRBV19	TRBJ1-6	TRBD1
TGCGCCAGCAGCCACCGGACAGGGGTGGACGGGGCCAACGTCCTGACTTTC	CASSHRTGVDGANVLTF	few	TRBV5-1	TRBJ2-6	TRBD1
TGTGCCAGCACAAGAGGAGGGTTATATGAGGAAAAACTGTTTTTT	CASTRGGLYEEKLFF	few	TRBV28	TRBJ1-4	-
TGTGCCAGCAGTCGGACAGCTAACTATGGCTACACCTTC	CASSRTANYGYTF	-	TRBV7-2	TRBJ1-2	-
TGTGCCAGCAGTTACTTGGCAGGGGAAAAACTGTTTTTT	CASSYLAGEKLFF	-	TRBV6-6	TRBJ1-4	-
TGCGCCAGCAGCCTTGAGGGGGTTCAGCCCCAGCATTTT	CASSLEGVQPQHF	-	TRBV4-1	TRBJ1-5	-
TGTGCCAGCAGCTTAAAATCTCGAGTAACTGAAGCTTTCTTT	CASSLKSRVTEAFF	-	TRBV11-2	TRBJ1-1	-
TGTGCCAGCTCACAGTATCGATTCTCTGGGGCCAACGTCCTGACTTTC	CASSQYRFSGANVLTF	-	TRBV18	TRBJ2-6	-
TGTGCCTGGACAGGGGGTCTACATCAGCCCCAGCATTTT	CAWTGGLHQPQHF	once	TRBV30	TRBJ1-5	TRBD1
TGCGCCAGCAGCCAGGACAGGGGGAACTACGAGCAGTACTTC	CASSQDRGNYEQYF	-	TRBV5-1	TRBJ2-7	TRBD1
TGTGCCAGCAGCTCAGGGGTCCAAGAGACCCAGTACTTC	CASSSGVQETQYF	-	TRBV5-6	TRBJ2-5	-
TGTGCCACCACGATAAGCGGGGGGGCGCCCGGGGAGCTGTTTTTT	CATTISGGAPGELFF	-	TRBV7-2	TRBJ2-2	TRBD2
TGTGCCAGCATAAGTTACCAAAACTCTGGAAACACCATATATTTT	CASISYQNSGNTIYF	-	TRBV6-6	TRBJ1-3	-
TGTGCCAGCAGTTTTCGGTCCCGGGACGTTAATGAAAAACTGTTTTTT	CASSFRSRDVNEKLFF	-	TRBV27	TRBJ1-4	-
TGTGCCAGCAGCTTGGGTGGGGGCTCCTACGAGCAGTACTTC	CASSLGGGSYEQYF	-	TRBV5-4	TRBJ2-7	-
TGCGCCAGCAGCCTAGTCCCGGGACAGGGACAGCCCCAGCATTTT	CASSLVPGQGQPQHF	-	TRBV5-1	TRBJ1-5	TRBD1
TGTGCCTGGAGTGTACCCCTACAGGGTTGGTACTTC	CAWSVPLQGWYF	-	TRBV30	TRBJ2-4	-
TGTGCCAGCAGTGCCCTGACTAGCGGGGGGGATGAGCAGTTCTTC	CASSALTSGGDEQFF	-	TRBV6-1	TRBJ2-1	TRBD2
TGCGCCAGCAGCCAAGATAGGGCCAACTATGGCTACACCTTC	CASSQDRANYGYTF	-	TRBV4-1	TRBJ1-2	-
TGCAGCGTTGAGCTTGGAGTAAGGGGTGGACATGGCTACACCTTC	CSVELGVRGGHGYTF	-	TRBV29-1	TRBJ1-2	-
TGCGCCAGCAGCTTGCAAGAGACCCAGTACTTC	CASSLQETQYF	few	TRBV5-1	TRBJ2-5	-
TGTGCCTGGAGCGGGGGCACTCAAGCTTTCTTT	CAWSGGTQAFF	-	TRBV30	TRBJ1-1	-
TGCGCCAGCAGCCCCGGGAGTGGGGTAACGGAGACCCAGTACTTC	CASSPGSGVTETQYF	-	TRBV4-3	TRBJ2-5	-
TGTGCCAGCAGCCCCGGGGGCCCGCGGGGGGACCAGTACTTC	CASSPGGPRGDQYF	-	TRBV13	TRBJ2-5	TRBD2
TGTGCCTTCGGGGGGAGACCAAATTCACCCCTCCACTTT	CAFGGRPNSPLHF	-	TRBV30	TRBJ1-6	-
TGCGCCAGCAGCCAACTTACAGGGGGCAATGGCTACACCTTC	CASSQLTGGNGYTF	-	TRBV4-3	TRBJ1-2	TRBD1
TGTGCCTGGAGTGTAGCGGGATGGGAGACCCAGTACTTC	CAWSVAGWETQYF	-	TRBV30	TRBJ2-5	TRBD2
TGTGCCAGCAGCTCAAAATCGGGTTTTACCTACAATGAGCAGTTCTTC	CASSSKSGFTYNEQFF	few	TRBV5-4	TRBJ2-1	-
TGTGCCAGTGGGCGACAGATGAACACTGAAGCTTTCTTT	CASGRQMNTEAFF	-	TRBV19	TRBJ1-1	-
TGCAGCGTTGACTTTACAGGTAACACTGAAGCTTTCTTT	CSVDFTGNTEAFF	-	TRBV29-1	TRBJ1-1	-
TGTGCCAGCAGCTTGGCAGATACGCAGTATTTT	CASSLADTQYF	-	TRBV5-6	TRBJ2-3	-
TGTGCCAGCAGTGGAGGGGACCAAGAGACCCAGTACTTC	CASSGGDQETQYF	-	TRBV2	TRBJ2-5	-
TGTGCCAGCAGTTCGACAGGGAACACCGGGGAGCTGTTTTTT	CASSSTGNTGELFF	-	TRBV25-1	TRBJ2-2	-
TGCGCCAGCAGCTCCGTGTCCCTTTACAATGAGCAGTTCTTC	CASSSVSLYNEQFF	once	TRBV5-1	TRBJ2-1	-
TGCAGCGCCCAGGACAGTTCTCGCACAGATACGCAGTATTTT	CSAQDSSRTDTQYF	-	TRBV29-1	TRBJ2-3	-
TGTGCCATCAGTGAGTCGACGCCAGGCCTTACCCTCGAGCAGTACTTC	CAISESTPGLTLEQYF	-	TRBV10-3	TRBJ2-7	-
TGTGCCAGCAGTTTCATGGGTTCACCCCTCCACTTT	CASSFMGSPLHF	few	TRBV27	TRBJ1-6	-
TGTGCCTGGAGTGTCACAGGGCATGGCTACACCTTC	CAWSVTGHGYTF	few	TRBV30	TRBJ1-2	-
TGCGCCAGCAGCTTGAGGGACAGGAGCACAGATACGCAGTATTTT	CASSLRDRSTDTQYF	-	TRBV5-1	TRBJ2-3	TRBD1
TGTGCCAGCAGCTACAGGAAGGGGAACATTCAGTACTTC	CASSYRKGNIQYF	-	TRBV27	TRBJ2-4	-
TGTGCCAGCAGCTTGTCAGGGGGTGAAGAGACCCAGTACTTC	CASSLSGGEETQYF	-	TRBV5-6	TRBJ2-5	TRBD1
TGTGCCAGCAGTTATGCGGGCATGAACACTGAAGCTTTCTTT	CASSYAGMNTEAFF	-	TRBV6-5	TRBJ1-1	-